A selection of T cell receptor beta chains follows, all from one sample in a study of technical replicates of blood from several donors. This table comes from immunoSEQ multiplex PCR, and its TCRdb copy is limited to in-frame clones, with some not included. The data hold 55,000 to 70,000 clones, with 70% to 90% observed a single time. What was sequenced was PBMCs. These receptor sequences come from a human donor in good health. Some clones in this sample may be carry-over from other donors' samples. The CDR3 runs from the conserved cysteine through the conserved F or W. The order of the fields is D gene, clone size, J gene, V gene, CDR3 DNA, CDR3 protein. The D gene is left open where the match is weak. Size is omitted from some rows. Given values are once, few, many or a class for expanded clones.

TRBD1	-	TRBJ1-6	TRBV15	TGTGCCACCAGCAGTGGAGGGACAGGACACGATTCACCCCTCCACTTT	CATSSGGTGHDSPLHF
TRBD2	-	TRBJ2-1	TRBV6-6	TGTGCCAGCAGGTACGGGACTAGCGGGAGCCAAGAGCAGTTCTTC	CASRYGTSGSQEQFF
TRBD2	once	TRBJ2-7	TRBV27	TGTGCCAGCAGTGCACTAGCGGGGGGCTCCTACGAGCAGTACTTC	CASSALAGGSYEQYF
-	-	TRBJ1-2	TRBV9	TGTGCCAGCAGCCCTGGGGCGCCCAGGGGCTACACCTTC	CASSPGAPRGYTF
-	-	TRBJ1-2	TRBV29-1	TGCAGCGTTGCGGGTGGGTTGGGCTACACCTTC	CSVAGGLGYTF
-	-	TRBJ2-1	TRBV9	TGTGCCAGCAGCGAGGGGGCGGGAAACTACAATGAGCAGTTCTTC	CASSEGAGNYNEQFF
TRBD1	once	TRBJ2-4	TRBV11-3	TGTGCCAGCAGCCGACAGGGGGCCGGAGACATTCAGTACTTC	CASSRQGAGDIQYF
TRBD1	-	TRBJ1-2	TRBV6-5	TGTGCCAGCAGTTACTTGGACAGGGGCCTGGGCTACACCTTC	CASSYLDRGLGYTF
-	-	TRBJ1-2	TRBV5-8	TGTGCCAGACAGGACAAGGGAGGGAACTATGGCTACACCTTC	CARQDKGGNYGYTF
TRBD2	few	TRBJ2-3	TRBV6-1	TGTGCCAGCAGTGCCTTAAGCGGGAGCGCAGATACGCAGTATTTT	CASSALSGSADTQYF
-	-	TRBJ2-3	TRBV7-2	TGTGCCAGCAGCCTCAGAGGGCCCGATACGCAGTATTTT	CASSLRGPDTQYF
-	-	TRBJ1-5	TRBV27	TGTGCCAGCAGTTTATGGGGGGATCGGCAGCCCCAGCATTTT	CASSLWGDRQPQHF
-	-	TRBJ2-7	TRBV9	TGTGCCAGCAGCCCCGGGAGGGGGCGGACCCAGGACGAGCAGTACTTC	CASSPGRGRTQDEQYF
TRBD2	-	TRBJ2-1	TRBV5-1	TGCGCCAGCAGCTTGCGGGAGGGGTACAATGAGCAGTTCTTC	CASSLREGYNEQFF
TRBD1	once	TRBJ2-5	TRBV27	TGTGCCAGCAGGGCGGGACAGGGGCAAGAGACCCAGTACTTC	CASRAGQGQETQYF
TRBD1	-	TRBJ2-7	TRBV6-6	TGTGCCAGCAGTAGAGGGGGACAGGCCTACGAGCAGTACTTC	CASSRGGQAYEQYF
-	-	TRBJ2-1	TRBV25-1	TGTGCCAGCAGTGAGGGTTTTCTAGCGCACTCCTACAATGAGCAGTTCTTC	CASSEGFLAHSYNEQFF
TRBD2	-	TRBJ2-1	TRBV5-1	TGCGCCAGCAGCTTCCTGAGCGGGGGTTACAATGAGCAGTTCTTC	CASSFLSGGYNEQFF
-	-	TRBJ2-1	TRBV5-1	TGCGCCAGCAGCCCTGTTACAGCCAACAATGAGCAGTTCTTC	CASSPVTANNEQFF
-	once	TRBJ1-2	TRBV9	TGTGCCAGCAGCAAGGCAGGGCTGTGGTGGGGCTACACCTTC	CASSKAGLWWGYTF
-	once	TRBJ1-6	TRBV19	TGTGCCAGTACCGCGGGAAGTTTTAATTCACCCCTCCACTTT	CASTAGSFNSPLHF
TRBD2	-	TRBJ2-7	TRBV4-2	TGTGCCAGCAGCCCCGGACTAGCGGGAGGGGTAGACGAGCAGTACTTC	CASSPGLAGGVDEQYF
-	-	TRBJ1-1	TRBV27	TGTGCCAGCAGTTTATACCGAGGGACTGAAGCTTTCTTT	CASSLYRGTEAFF
-	-	TRBJ1-4	TRBV10-3	TGTGCCATCAGTGCGGGATCCAGGGGCAGTGAAAAACTGTTTTTT	CAISAGSRGSEKLFF
-	-	TRBJ1-4	TRBV6-1	TGTGCCAGCCAAACAGGGTGGGCTGAAAAACTGTTTTTT	CASQTGWAEKLFF
-	-	TRBJ1-6	TRBV18	TGTGCCAGCTCACCAAGGCAGCGTGATCTATATAATTCACCCCTCCACTTT	CASSPRQRDLYNSPLHF
TRBD2	many	TRBJ2-1	TRBV13	TGTGCCAGCAGCGAGTTCCTAGCGGGGGCCCTCACCTACAATGAGCAGTTCTTC	CASSEFLAGALTYNEQFF
-	-	TRBJ2-1	TRBV6-4	TGTGCCAGCAGTACGGAGGATTACAATGAGCAGTTCTTC	CASSTEDYNEQFF
TRBD1	-	TRBJ2-5	TRBV7-9	TGTGCCAGCAGCCAACAGGGGCTGGGAGAGACCCAGTACTTC	CASSQQGLGETQYF
-	-	TRBJ1-2	TRBV7-2	TGTGCCAGCAGCCCAGACCCCAGGGTTCATGGCTACACCTTC	CASSPDPRVHGYTF
TRBD2	once	TRBJ2-1	TRBV7-3	TGTGCCAGCAGCCCTCGGGGACTAGCGGGGGGGAGCTCCTACAATGAGCAGTTCTTC	CASSPRGLAGGSSYNEQFF
TRBD1	-	TRBJ2-3	TRBV7-9	TGTGCCAGCAGCTTATGGACAGGGGTCACAGATACGCAGTATTTT	CASSLWTGVTDTQYF
-	-	TRBJ1-2	TRBV7-8	TGTGCCAGCAGCCTAAACCGGGACTATGGCTACACCTTC	CASSLNRDYGYTF